The 17 T cell receptor beta chains given below trace back to one sample, sequenced in a study of CD8 T cells in ankylosing spondylitis. TCRdb used MiXCR to reprocess the 5' RACE reads, holding one entry per CDR3 protein. The sample includes approximately 260,000 distinct CDR3 sequences, approximately 20% seen only once; the top ten take 25% to 40%. The sample taken for sequencing was blood, either unsorted or a sorted T cell fraction (not recorded which). The receptor set was obtained from a male donor with ankylosing spondylitis or in good health (not recorded which).

This clonotype was observed a few times. The chain links TRBV27 to TRBJ2-5; tentatively, D is TRBD1 (5 bases). The CDR3 totals 14 residues. V was trimmed by 0 bases and J by 4 bases, leaving 9 bases between them. Germline V gene sequence: CDR1 MNHEY, CDR2 SMNVEV (reference sequence). CDR3 sequence (DNA): TGTGCCAGCAGTTTATCGGCAGGGCGAGAGACCCAGTACTTC. Encoded protein: CASSLSAGRETQYF.

The V gene is TRBV28, the J gene TRBJ2-7, with TRBD2 identical over 12 bases. Per the germline V gene, CDR1 is MDHEN and CDR2 is SYDVKM. The CDR3 sequence is 21 residues long. V trimming: 3 bases; J trimming: 3 bases; junction bases outside the gene matches: 21. The CDR3 reads CASSFVFRDSGLAGRFYEQYF. The CDR3 nucleotides read TGTGCCAGCAGTTTCGTTTTTAGGGATTCCGGACTAGCGGGGCGATTCTACGAGCAGTACTTC.

On this clonotype: A read error is possible here, since a much larger clone lies one base away. V usage is TRBV10-3 and J usage is TRBJ2-5; D may be TRBD1 (5 bases). The CDR3 consists of 13 residues. CDR1 and CDR2 (germline): ENHRY, SYGVKD. Between the trimmed V and J ends, which lost 5 bases and 5 bases, there was a span of 12 bases. CDR3 nucleotides: TGTGCCATCAGTTCTTTAGGGGATGAGACCCAGTACTTC. Its translation is CAISSLGDETQYF.

V is TRBV7-6 and J is TRBJ2-5, with no clear D. The V gene lost 1 base and the J gene lost 3 bases, with 9 bases spanning the gap. The CDR3 loop spans 14 amino acids. Per germline, CDR1 SGHVS and CDR2 FNYEAQ. CDR3 DNA: TGTGCCAGCAGCTTAGATCTGAAAGAAGAGACCCAGTACTTC. This sequence encodes CASSLDLKEETQYF.

This clonotype occurred a few times. The chain joins TRBV27 to TRBJ2-1; 7 bases are a match to TRBD2. The junction had 13 bases not matched to a gene; V was cut back by 6 bases and J by 8 bases. CDR1 is MNHEY and CDR2 is SMNVEV in the germline V gene (reference sequence). This CDR3 has 15 residues. The CDR3 region has the DNA TGTGCCAGCAGCCCAAACAGCGGGATTCTCGATGAGCAGTTCTTC. Its protein is CASSPNSGILDEQFF.

The V call is TRBV7-9, the J call TRBJ1-1; TRBD1 matches 7 bases. V lost 1 base to trimming and J lost 1 base; unmatched junction nucleotides: 3. Germline CDR1 is SEHNR and CDR2 is FQNEAQ (reference sequence). CDR3 length: 15 amino acids. The CDR3 DNA is TGTGCCAGCAGCTTAGTGAACAGGGGGAACACTGAAGCTTTCTTT. Translated: CASSLVNRGNTEAFF.

The chain is built from TRBV29-1 and TRBJ2-1, with 9 bases identical to TRBD2. CDR1 and CDR2 (germline): SQVTM, ANQGSEA. The CDR3 runs 13 residues. V lost 8 bases, J lost 4 bases, and 6 bases stayed unmatched. The CDR3 spells CSPKLAGYNEQFF. DNA for the CDR3: TGCAGCCCCAAACTAGCGGGTTACAATGAGCAGTTCTTC.

This clonotype was counted a few times. In nucleotides, the CDR3 is TGCGCCAGCAGCCAAGGAGACAGATCCTACGAGCAGTACTTC. It yields the protein CASSQGDRSYEQYF. The gene calls are TRBV4-3 and TRBJ2-7, with a tentative D call TRBD1 (5 bases). V shed 1 base and J shed 1 base, with 8 bases lying between them. This CDR3 region has 14 residues. Germline V lookup: CDR1 LGHNA, CDR2 YSLEER.

The chain carries TRBV11-2 and TRBJ2-1; D tentatively reads TRBD1 or TRBD2 (5 bases each). The germline V and J ends were trimmed by 0 bases and 7 bases, with 22 bases remaining between them. The germline V gene has CDR1 SGHAT and CDR2 FQNNGV. The CDR3 is 18 residues long. The chain's CDR3 is CASSLEVGSVARENEQFF. DNA of the CDR3: TGTGCCAGCAGCTTAGAGGTCGGTAGCGTAGCCAGGGAGAATGAGCAGTTCTTC. The variable domain in full, completed from reference TRBV11-2 and TRBJ2-1, reads EAGVAQSPRYKIIEKRQSVAFWCNPISGHATLYWYQQILGQGPKLLIQFQNNGVVDDSQLPKDRFSAERLKGVDSTLKIQPAKLEDSAVYLCASSLEVGSVARENEQFFGPGTRLTVL.

This clonotype occurred many times. J is TRBJ2-7 and V is TRBV10-3; D might be TRBD2 (5 bases). Trimming cost V 4 bases and J 2 bases, with 9 bases left between them. CDR3 length: 13 amino acids. The V gene's germline CDR1 is ENHRY and CDR2 SYGVKD. DNA for the CDR3: TGTGCCATCAGTGGGACTGGCACCTACGAGCAGTACTTC. This translates into CAISGTGTYEQYF.

This clonotype was observed a few times. The chain employs TRBV5-4 and TRBJ1-1; no reliable D call. From germline, CDR1 is SGHNT and CDR2 YYREEE (reference sequence). With 3 bases removed from V and 4 bases from J, the gap between germline ends came to 13 bases. This CDR3 spans 14 amino acids. The DNA for the CDR3 is TGTGCCAGCAGCTGGAGTTGGGGTGGCACTGAAGCTTTCTTT. Its protein is CASSWSWGGTEAFF.

This clonotype was detected only a few times. This sequence may be a read error, since a much larger clone differs from it by one base. The chain has TRBV6-1 and TRBJ2-1; 8 bases are a match to TRBD2. Germline values: CDR1 MNHNS, CDR2 SASEGT. The length of the CDR3 is 15 residues. V dropped 6 bases and J dropped 0; count of bases not matched to a gene: 4. The CDR3 reads CASSGGGSSYNEQFF. As DNA, the CDR3 is TGTGCCAGCAGCGGGGGGGGGAGCTCCTACAATGAGCAGTTCTTC.

The V call is TRBV29-1, the J call TRBJ2-1; D is unclear. Germline assignment: CDR1 SQVTM and CDR2 ANQGSEA. The CDR3 extends over 13 amino acids. V shed 0 bases and J shed 7 bases, with 10 bases lying between them. For the CDR3, the DNA is TGCAGCGTTGAAGATACCGGCTGGAATGAGCAGTTCTTC. It specifies CSVEDTGWNEQFF.

This clonotype was seen a handful of times. This chain uses TRBV9 with TRBJ2-1; perhaps TRBD1 as D (5 bases). The CDR3 runs 15 residues. Trimming removed 6 bases at V and 2 bases at J, with 15 bases between. The germline CDR1 and CDR2 sequences are SGDLS and YYNGEE. This CDR3 reads CASNQEGVAYNEQFF. The CDR3, as DNA: TGTGCCAGCAACCAAGAAGGGGTGGCCTACAATGAGCAGTTCTTC.

This clonotype was found a few times. V gene TRBV5-1 combines with J gene TRBJ2-7; D unclear. With 3 bases removed from V and 3 bases from J, the gap between germline ends came to 16 bases. The germline V gene encodes CDR1 SGHRS and CDR2 YFSETQ. The CDR3 has 15 residues. CDR3 in DNA: TGCGCCAGCAGCTCGTGGTCCCTAAAGGACTACGAGCAGTACTTC. Translating gives CASSSWSLKDYEQYF.

This clonotype showed up just a few times. The genes are TRBV4-1 and TRBJ1-2, with 7 bases matching TRBD1. Germline trimming cut 1 base from V and 5 bases from J; bases unmatched to any gene: 7. CDR3 size: 15 residues. Per germline, CDR1 MGHRA and CDR2 YSYEKL. The CDR3 here is CASSQVTTGLYGYTF. The CDR3 nucleotides read TGCGCCAGCAGCCAAGTTACGACAGGGTTATATGGCTACACCTTC.

This clonotype was seen ten or more times. The chain employs TRBV12-5 and TRBJ2-2, with D unclear. Trimming removed 2 bases at V and 1 base at J, with 8 bases between. Germline-derived CDR1 and CDR2 are LGHNT and FRNRAP. The CDR3 length is 15 residues. The CDR3 loop is CASGLPTRNTGELFF. CDR3 nucleotide sequence: TGTGCTAGTGGTTTGCCAACACGGAACACCGGGGAGCTGTTTTTT.